Listed below are T cell receptor beta chains from one sample, sequenced in a study of identifying expanded T cells in peripheral blood. Clones were sequenced by immunoSEQ multiplex PCR, and TCRdb holds only the in-frame ones, with some missing. The sample carries under 100,000 clones, 70% to 90% recorded once. The sample consisted of blood. Receptors were obtained from a person between 18 and 69 years old in good health. Both conserved end residues are trimmed from each CDR3. The D gene is left open where the match is weak. The listing skips clone size in some rows; elsewhere it reads once, few, many or a size class.

j_call,d_call,clone_size,v_call,cdr3_aa
TRBJ2-5,NA,NA,TRBV2,ASSVRAETQY
TRBJ1-2,NA,NA,TRBV5-1,ASSLAGVGEYGYT
TRBJ1-2,NA,NA,TRBV27,ASRTGNYGYT
TRBJ2-7,TRBD1,NA,TRBV29-1,SVTTGQGIPHEQY
TRBJ2-6,NA,once,TRBV9,ASSVNLNSGANVLT
TRBJ1-1,NA,NA,TRBV27,ASSFEGETEAF
TRBJ1-1,NA,NA,TRBV7-2,ASSLQSNTEAF
TRBJ1-2,NA,NA,TRBV5-1,ASSFGQGGRQNYGYT
TRBJ1-4,NA,NA,TRBV6-1,ASSELTAATNEKLF
TRBJ2-2,NA,NA,TRBV5-6,ASSNRPGAGELF
TRBJ1-4,NA,NA,TRBV21-1,AQRQGTNEKLF
TRBJ2-7,TRBD2,NA,TRBV7-2,ASKRTSGGLGEQY
TRBJ2-5,NA,once,TRBV13,ASSLGAVEAVQY
TRBJ1-2,NA,NA,TRBV28,ASSLRGAYGYT
TRBJ2-7,NA,NA,TRBV7-2,ASSLALRSYEQY
TRBJ2-5,NA,NA,TRBV2,ASTTGGAGETQY
TRBJ1-3,NA,NA,TRBV11-3,ASSLGGSRSGNTIY
TRBJ1-1,NA,NA,TRBV9,ASSPGGAGAAEAF
TRBJ2-7,NA,few,TRBV5-4,ASSSSLDNEQY
TRBJ1-5,NA,few,TRBV4-2,ASSQDWGSGRTSGNQPQH
TRBJ2-7,NA,NA,TRBV5-6,ASSLYTDSYEQY
TRBJ2-7,NA,NA,TRBV7-3,ASSLSRDYEQY
TRBJ1-6,NA,NA,TRBV7-2,ASSPRQGVNSPLH
TRBJ2-6,TRBD1,NA,TRBV7-3,ASSSYRGSGANVLT
TRBJ1-5,TRBD1,NA,TRBV11-2,ASSATGGTQPQH
TRBJ1-4,NA,NA,TRBV30,AWSVMRREKLF
TRBJ1-5,TRBD1,NA,TRBV6-5,ASTGGWNQPQH
TRBJ2-2,TRBD1,NA,TRBV6-5,ASISGTEHTGELF
TRBJ2-3,TRBD1,NA,TRBV27,ASSLFGDRSQY
TRBJ1-1,NA,NA,TRBV14,ASSQELGLLSNTEAF
TRBJ2-7,NA,few,TRBV7-9,ASSLRDGGYEQY
TRBJ1-5,NA,few,TRBV7-9,ASSNRALRQPQH